Included here is one TCR beta chain sequence, with context. Repertoires were generated with immunoSEQ multiplex PCR, while TCRdb's copy carries only in-frame clones and drops some. There are some 260,000 clones in the sample; 85% to 90% occur only once, and roughly 1.4% lies in the top ten. These data originate in a study of blood T cell repertoires in COVID-19. The CDR3 has 12 amino acids. Germline trimming cut 4 bases from V and 7 bases from J; bases unmatched to any gene: 2. Germline values: CDR1 SEHNR, CDR2 FQNEAQ (reference sequence). The TCR comes from an older man with acute or convalescent COVID-19. The chain links TRBV7-9 to TRBJ1-1; 8 bases match TRBD1. The sequenced material came from peripheral blood. DNA of the CDR3: TGTGCCAGCAGCTCGGGACAGGATGAAGCTTTCTTT. It encodes CASSSGQDEAFF.